These T cell receptor beta chains were read from a single sample in a study of blood T cell repertoires in COVID-19. Here immunoSEQ multiplex PCR was the method, and the copy in TCRdb shows in-frame clones only, minus some. The repertoire includes 250,000 to 300,000 clones, about 91% of them detected once, and more than 1% sits in the top ten. The sample consisted of PBMCs or T cells enriched from blood (not recorded which). All receptors come from a human donor in a cohort exposed to, infected with or recovered from COVID-19 (not recorded which). The donor label of this sample is uncertain. Each CDR3 is given with its conserved first and last residue. The D gene is left open where the match is weak. Rows may omit the clone size; those that give it use once, few, many or a size class.

clone_size: -
d_call: -
j_call: TRBJ2-2
cdr3_length: 14
v_call: TRBV24-1
cdr3_nt: TGTGCCACCAGTGGAGCAGGGGTCACCGGGGAGCTGTTTTTT
cdr3_aa: CATSGAGVTGELFF

clone_size: -
d_call: -
j_call: TRBJ1-1
cdr3_length: 15
v_call: TRBV6-4
cdr3_nt: TGTGCCAGCAGTCCTTTAGGCGGATTTAACACTGAAGCTTTCTTT
cdr3_aa: CASSPLGGFNTEAFF

clone_size: -
d_call: TRBD1
j_call: TRBJ2-5
cdr3_length: 13
v_call: TRBV18
cdr3_nt: TGTGCCAGCTCAACAGGGGAGAAGGAGACCCAGTACTTC
cdr3_aa: CASSTGEKETQYF

clone_size: few
d_call: TRBD1
j_call: TRBJ2-5
cdr3_length: 16
v_call: TRBV27
cdr3_nt: TGTGCCAGCAGCAAGGGTTTCGGGACAGCACAAGAGACCCAGTACTTC
cdr3_aa: CASSKGFGTAQETQYF

clone_size: -
d_call: TRBD1
j_call: TRBJ1-1
cdr3_length: 15
v_call: TRBV19
cdr3_nt: TGTGCCAGTACCAGCCGGGACAGGGGTAACCCTGAAGCTTTCTTT
cdr3_aa: CASTSRDRGNPEAFF

clone_size: -
d_call: -
j_call: TRBJ1-6
cdr3_length: 15
v_call: TRBV27
cdr3_nt: TGTGCCAGCAGTTTTGACAGCTTCATTAATTCACCCCTCCACTTT
cdr3_aa: CASSFDSFINSPLHF

clone_size: -
d_call: TRBD2
j_call: TRBJ2-1
cdr3_length: 16
v_call: TRBV11-2
cdr3_nt: TGTGCCAGCAGCTCCAGCGGGGGGGCTAGATACAATGAGCAGTTCTTC
cdr3_aa: CASSSSGGARYNEQFF

clone_size: -
d_call: -
j_call: TRBJ2-5
cdr3_length: 15
v_call: TRBV4-3
cdr3_nt: TGCGCCAGCAGCCAAGATGGACAAAAGGGAGAGACCCAGTACTTC
cdr3_aa: CASSQDGQKGETQYF

clone_size: -
d_call: -
j_call: TRBJ2-1
cdr3_length: 14
v_call: TRBV28
cdr3_nt: TGTGCCAGCAGTTTAGGACAGCAGCACAATGAGCAGTTCTTC
cdr3_aa: CASSLGQQHNEQFF

clone_size: -
d_call: TRBD1
j_call: TRBJ2-4
cdr3_length: 13
v_call: TRBV12-3/TRBV12-4
cdr3_nt: TGTGCCAGCAGTTTGGACAGGGGAAACATTCAGTACTTC
cdr3_aa: CASSLDRGNIQYF

clone_size: -
d_call: TRBD2
j_call: TRBJ2-7
cdr3_length: 14
v_call: TRBV6-5
cdr3_nt: TGTGCCACCTCCGGGACTAGTCTTTCCCACGAGCAGTACTTC
cdr3_aa: CATSGTSLSHEQYF

clone_size: -
d_call: TRBD1
j_call: TRBJ1-5
cdr3_length: 16
v_call: TRBV27
cdr3_nt: TGTGCCAGCAGTTTATCCGGGCAGGGGGTCAATCAGCCCCAGCATTTT
cdr3_aa: CASSLSGQGVNQPQHF

clone_size: -
d_call: -
j_call: TRBJ1-1
cdr3_length: 16
v_call: TRBV5-1
cdr3_nt: TGCGCCAGCAGCTTGAACGTTGTCCAGGGAAACACTGAAGCTTTCTTT
cdr3_aa: CASSLNVVQGNTEAFF

clone_size: -
d_call: -
j_call: TRBJ1-2
cdr3_length: 11
v_call: TRBV7-9
cdr3_nt: TGTGCCAGCAGTTCCCGCTATGGCTACACCTTC
cdr3_aa: CASSSRYGYTF

clone_size: -
d_call: TRBD2
j_call: TRBJ2-1
cdr3_length: 15
v_call: TRBV5-1
cdr3_nt: TGCGCCAGCAGCTTGTTAGCGGGGGGCAACAATGAGCAGTTCTTC
cdr3_aa: CASSLLAGGNNEQFF

clone_size: -
d_call: TRBD2
j_call: TRBJ2-3
cdr3_length: 17
v_call: TRBV18
cdr3_nt: TGTGCCAGCTCAACCGGCAGCGGGGGGAGGTTTGGAGATACGCAGTATTTT
cdr3_aa: CASSTGSGGRFGDTQYF

clone_size: -
d_call: -
j_call: TRBJ1-2
cdr3_length: 16
v_call: TRBV4-1
cdr3_nt: TGCGCCAGCAGCTCAACGGCGCGGACAGTAAACTATGGCTACACCTTC
cdr3_aa: CASSSTARTVNYGYTF

clone_size: -
d_call: TRBD2
j_call: TRBJ2-3
cdr3_length: 14
v_call: TRBV7-8
cdr3_nt: TGTGCCAGCAGAGAGCGGGGGCGCACAGATACGCAGTATTTT
cdr3_aa: CASRERGRTDTQYF

clone_size: -
d_call: -
j_call: TRBJ1-2
cdr3_length: 12
v_call: TRBV2
cdr3_nt: TGTGCCAGCAGCGACAGTCGCTATGGCTACACCTTC
cdr3_aa: CASSDSRYGYTF

clone_size: -
d_call: -
j_call: TRBJ1-1
cdr3_length: 14
v_call: TRBV11-2
cdr3_nt: TGTGCCAACAGCTCGTACAGGGATAGGACTGAAGCTTTCTTT
cdr3_aa: CANSSYRDRTEAFF

clone_size: -
d_call: TRBD1
j_call: TRBJ2-7
cdr3_length: 15
v_call: TRBV27
cdr3_nt: TGTGCCAGCAGTCTAGGGACAGGGGCGAACTACGAGCAGTACTTC
cdr3_aa: CASSLGTGANYEQYF

clone_size: -
d_call: TRBD1
j_call: TRBJ1-4
cdr3_length: 14
v_call: TRBV11-2
cdr3_nt: TGTGCCAGCAGCCTTGGACAGGTGGTTGAAAAACTGTTTTTT
cdr3_aa: CASSLGQVVEKLFF

clone_size: -
d_call: -
j_call: TRBJ1-3
cdr3_length: 15
v_call: TRBV30
cdr3_nt: TGTGCCTCCCTCCCGCGGGCTCGCTCTGGAAACACCATATATTTT
cdr3_aa: CASLPRARSGNTIYF

clone_size: -
d_call: TRBD2
j_call: TRBJ2-7
cdr3_length: 15
v_call: TRBV7-3
cdr3_nt: TGTGCCAGCAGCTTAAGGGGGGGTCAGTCCTACGAGCAGTACTTC
cdr3_aa: CASSLRGGQSYEQYF

clone_size: -
d_call: -
j_call: TRBJ2-3
cdr3_length: 12
v_call: TRBV5-1
cdr3_nt: TGCGCCAGCAGCTTGTCAGCAGATACGCAGTATTTT
cdr3_aa: CASSLSADTQYF

clone_size: -
d_call: -
j_call: TRBJ2-2
cdr3_length: 15
v_call: TRBV6-5
cdr3_nt: TGTGCCAGCAGAACAGGCGGACGAGTTACCGGGGAGCTGTTTTTT
cdr3_aa: CASRTGGRVTGELFF

clone_size: -
d_call: -
j_call: TRBJ1-1
cdr3_length: 15
v_call: TRBV7-3
cdr3_nt: TGTGCCAGCAGCCCCCGGACGGGGTTGAACACTGAAGCTTTCTTT
cdr3_aa: CASSPRTGLNTEAFF

clone_size: -
d_call: -
j_call: TRBJ1-5
cdr3_length: 18
v_call: TRBV6-1
cdr3_nt: TGTGCCAGCAGTGATTTTGCGACAGCCGATTATAGCAATCAGCCCCAGCATTTT
cdr3_aa: CASSDFATADYSNQPQHF

clone_size: -
d_call: -
j_call: TRBJ2-1
cdr3_length: 15
v_call: TRBV4-2
cdr3_nt: TGTGCCAGCAGCCAAGGGTCGGGCTCCTACAATGAGCAGTTCTTC
cdr3_aa: CASSQGSGSYNEQFF

clone_size: -
d_call: -
j_call: TRBJ1-1
cdr3_length: 11
v_call: TRBV12-3/TRBV12-4
cdr3_nt: TGTGCCAGCAGCTCTCAGTCCCGAGCTTTCTTT
cdr3_aa: CASSSQSRAFF

clone_size: -
d_call: TRBD1
j_call: TRBJ2-3
cdr3_length: 15
v_call: TRBV4-1
cdr3_nt: TGCGCCAGCAGCCTCCAGGGGGCTAGCACAGATACGCAGTATTTT
cdr3_aa: CASSLQGASTDTQYF

clone_size: -
d_call: TRBD1
j_call: TRBJ1-1
cdr3_length: 15
v_call: TRBV6-5
cdr3_nt: TGTGCCAGCAGGCTCCGACAGGGGCTTGGAACTGAAGCTTTCTTT
cdr3_aa: CASRLRQGLGTEAFF

clone_size: -
d_call: -
j_call: TRBJ1-1
cdr3_length: 11
v_call: TRBV3-1/TRBV3-2
cdr3_nt: TGTGCCAGCAGCCAAGCCCTAGAAGCTTTCTTT
cdr3_aa: CASSQALEAFF

clone_size: few
d_call: -
j_call: TRBJ1-3
cdr3_length: 14
v_call: TRBV4-1
cdr3_nt: TGCGCCAGCAAGGAGTCGCTCTCTGGAAACACCATATATTTT
cdr3_aa: CASKESLSGNTIYF

clone_size: -
d_call: TRBD2
j_call: TRBJ2-1
cdr3_length: 16
v_call: TRBV6-5
cdr3_nt: TGTGCCAGCAGTTCCCCCACTAGCGGGGGTTCAAATGAGCAGTTCTTC
cdr3_aa: CASSSPTSGGSNEQFF

clone_size: -
d_call: -
j_call: TRBJ1-2
cdr3_length: 15
v_call: TRBV4-2
cdr3_nt: TGTGCCAGCAGCCCTACGATCATTTCTAACTATGGCTACACCTTC
cdr3_aa: CASSPTIISNYGYTF

clone_size: -
d_call: TRBD1
j_call: TRBJ1-1
cdr3_length: 16
v_call: TRBV9
cdr3_nt: TGTGCCAGCAGCGTAGCAGGGGGCACGATGAACACTGAAGCTTTCTTT
cdr3_aa: CASSVAGGTMNTEAFF

clone_size: -
d_call: TRBD1
j_call: TRBJ1-2
cdr3_length: 16
v_call: TRBV30
cdr3_nt: TGTGCCTGGAGTGAACCGACCGGGACAGCGCACTATGGCTACACCTTC
cdr3_aa: CAWSEPTGTAHYGYTF

clone_size: -
d_call: TRBD1
j_call: TRBJ2-7
cdr3_length: 15
v_call: TRBV5-5
cdr3_nt: TGTGCCAGCAGCTTCGACAGGGACGTCTCCCACGAGCAGTACTTC
cdr3_aa: CASSFDRDVSHEQYF

clone_size: -
d_call: -
j_call: TRBJ2-1
cdr3_length: 18
v_call: TRBV6-2/TRBV6-3
cdr3_nt: TGTGCCAGCAGTCGTGACCGACAGGAGCCTATCTCCTACAATGAGCAGTTCTTC
cdr3_aa: CASSRDRQEPISYNEQFF

clone_size: -
d_call: TRBD2
j_call: TRBJ2-3
cdr3_length: 18
v_call: TRBV9
cdr3_nt: TGTGCCAGCAGCCCTTTCGTCCCCGGGACTAGTGCCACAGATACGCAGTATTTT
cdr3_aa: CASSPFVPGTSATDTQYF

clone_size: -
d_call: -
j_call: TRBJ1-5
cdr3_length: 14
v_call: TRBV25-1
cdr3_nt: TGTGCCAGCAGTGGGGGCGAGGGCAATCAGCCCCAGCATTTT
cdr3_aa: CASSGGEGNQPQHF

clone_size: -
d_call: -
j_call: TRBJ1-2
cdr3_length: 13
v_call: TRBV13
cdr3_nt: TGTGCCAGCAGCTACAGGGATACCTATGGCTACACCTTC
cdr3_aa: CASSYRDTYGYTF

clone_size: -
d_call: TRBD2
j_call: TRBJ2-5
cdr3_length: 17
v_call: TRBV20-1
cdr3_nt: TGCAGTGCTAGTCCGACTAGCGGGGGGCCGATTCAAGAGACCCAGTACTTC
cdr3_aa: CSASPTSGGPIQETQYF

clone_size: -
d_call: -
j_call: TRBJ2-3
cdr3_length: 12
v_call: TRBV10-3
cdr3_nt: TGTGCCACCGGGGAGGGGGTAGATACGCAGTATTTT
cdr3_aa: CATGEGVDTQYF